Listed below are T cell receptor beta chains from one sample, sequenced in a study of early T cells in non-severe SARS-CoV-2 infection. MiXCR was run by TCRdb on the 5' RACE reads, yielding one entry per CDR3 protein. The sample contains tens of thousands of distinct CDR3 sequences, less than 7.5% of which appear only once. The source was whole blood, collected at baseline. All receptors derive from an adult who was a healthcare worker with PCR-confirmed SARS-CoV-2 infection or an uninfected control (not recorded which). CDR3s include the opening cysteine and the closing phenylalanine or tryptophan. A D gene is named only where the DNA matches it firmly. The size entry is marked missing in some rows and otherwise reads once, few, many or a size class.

cdr3_nt: TGTGCTAGTGGGACCGGGACAGGGGGACTATTTACAGATACGCAGTATTTT
cdr3_aa: CASGTGTGGLFTDTQYF
d_call: TRBD1
clone_size: few
v_call: TRBV12-5
j_call: TRBJ2-3

cdr3_nt: TGTGCCAGCAGGACAAGGATAAACACCGGGGAGCTGTTTTTT
cdr3_aa: CASRTRINTGELFF
d_call: .
clone_size: many
v_call: TRBV28
j_call: TRBJ2-2

cdr3_nt: TGCGCCAGCAGCCTCAATTTGGGGAGAGAAGCTTTCTTT
cdr3_aa: CASSLNLGREAFF
d_call: .
clone_size: many
v_call: TRBV5-1
j_call: TRBJ1-1

cdr3_nt: TGTGCCAGCAGCCCGGATCCGGGACAGGGCTTTGGTGAGCAGTTCTTC
cdr3_aa: CASSPDPGQGFGEQFF
d_call: TRBD1
clone_size: many
v_call: TRBV5-4
j_call: TRBJ2-1

cdr3_nt: TGTGCCAGCAGCATTAGCGGGGCCCGCACAGATACGCAGTATTTT
cdr3_aa: CASSISGARTDTQYF
d_call: TRBD2
clone_size: few
v_call: TRBV11-2
j_call: TRBJ2-3

cdr3_nt: TGTGCCAGCAGTTTAGGAGGGGTTGGCACTGAAGCTTTCTTT
cdr3_aa: CASSLGGVGTEAFF
d_call: .
clone_size: many
v_call: TRBV28
j_call: TRBJ1-1

cdr3_nt: TGTGCCATCAGTGAGTCCCCCCAATACGAGCAGTACTTC
cdr3_aa: CAISESPQYEQYF
d_call: .
clone_size: many
v_call: TRBV10-3
j_call: TRBJ2-7

cdr3_nt: TGTGCCAGCAGCCCCTTGGGAAACCGGGACAGTCAAGAGACCCAGTACTTC
cdr3_aa: CASSPLGNRDSQETQYF
d_call: TRBD1
clone_size: .
v_call: TRBV5-6
j_call: TRBJ2-5

cdr3_nt: TGTGCCAGCTCTCTTAGCCGGGACTTTACAGGCTACACCTTC
cdr3_aa: CASSLSRDFTGYTF
d_call: .
clone_size: many
v_call: TRBV18
j_call: TRBJ1-2

cdr3_nt: TGCAGTGCCAGAAGGATTACTACCTCCTACGAGCAGTACTTC
cdr3_aa: CSARRITTSYEQYF
d_call: .
clone_size: few
v_call: TRBV20-1
j_call: TRBJ2-7

cdr3_nt: TGTGCCAGCAGCTTAGCGGTCGTCTACGAGCAGTACTTC
cdr3_aa: CASSLAVVYEQYF
d_call: .
clone_size: .
v_call: TRBV7-2
j_call: TRBJ2-7

cdr3_nt: TGCGCCAGCAGCTCGGACAGCTACTACGAGCAGTACTTC
cdr3_aa: CASSSDSYYEQYF
d_call: .
clone_size: many
v_call: TRBV5-1
j_call: TRBJ2-7

cdr3_nt: TGTGCCAGCACTGGACTAGCGGGGGGGCCCCGCACAGATACGCAGTATTTT
cdr3_aa: CASTGLAGGPRTDTQYF
d_call: TRBD2
clone_size: many
v_call: TRBV6-6
j_call: TRBJ2-3

cdr3_nt: TGTGCCAGCAGCCCGGGACAGTGGGGCCAGTACTTC
cdr3_aa: CASSPGQWGQYF
d_call: TRBD1
clone_size: few
v_call: TRBV7-2
j_call: TRBJ2-5

cdr3_nt: TGTGCCAGTAGTAAAGGAGTTGAGCAGTTCTTC
cdr3_aa: CASSKGVEQFF
d_call: .
clone_size: many
v_call: TRBV19
j_call: TRBJ2-1

cdr3_nt: TGCGCCAGCAGCCAAGGACGCTCCGGGACTATCTACAATGAGCAGTTCTTC
cdr3_aa: CASSQGRSGTIYNEQFF
d_call: TRBD2
clone_size: many
v_call: TRBV4-3
j_call: TRBJ2-1

cdr3_nt: TGTGCCAGCAGCAAAACTCCGACAGGGAGCAGGTCTGGGTACGAGCAGTACTTC
cdr3_aa: CASSKTPTGSRSGYEQYF
d_call: TRBD1
clone_size: few
v_call: TRBV5-5
j_call: TRBJ2-7